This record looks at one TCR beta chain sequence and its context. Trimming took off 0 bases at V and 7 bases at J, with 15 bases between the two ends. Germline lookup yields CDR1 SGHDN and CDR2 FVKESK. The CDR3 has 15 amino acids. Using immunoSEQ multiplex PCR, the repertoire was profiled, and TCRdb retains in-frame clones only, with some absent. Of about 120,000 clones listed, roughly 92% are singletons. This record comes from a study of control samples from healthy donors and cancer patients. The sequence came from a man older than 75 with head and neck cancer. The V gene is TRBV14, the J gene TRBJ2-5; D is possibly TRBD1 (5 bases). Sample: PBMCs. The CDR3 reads CASSQDLLPQGTQYF. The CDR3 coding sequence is TGTGCCAGCAGCCAAGATCTCCTGCCCCAGGGGACCCAGTACTTC. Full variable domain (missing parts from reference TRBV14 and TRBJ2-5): EAGVTQFPSHSVIEKGQTVTLRCDPISGHDNLYWYRRVMGKEIKFLLHFVKESKQDESGMPNNRFLAERTGGTYSTLKVQPAELEDSGVYFCASSQDLLPQGTQYFGPGTRLLVL.